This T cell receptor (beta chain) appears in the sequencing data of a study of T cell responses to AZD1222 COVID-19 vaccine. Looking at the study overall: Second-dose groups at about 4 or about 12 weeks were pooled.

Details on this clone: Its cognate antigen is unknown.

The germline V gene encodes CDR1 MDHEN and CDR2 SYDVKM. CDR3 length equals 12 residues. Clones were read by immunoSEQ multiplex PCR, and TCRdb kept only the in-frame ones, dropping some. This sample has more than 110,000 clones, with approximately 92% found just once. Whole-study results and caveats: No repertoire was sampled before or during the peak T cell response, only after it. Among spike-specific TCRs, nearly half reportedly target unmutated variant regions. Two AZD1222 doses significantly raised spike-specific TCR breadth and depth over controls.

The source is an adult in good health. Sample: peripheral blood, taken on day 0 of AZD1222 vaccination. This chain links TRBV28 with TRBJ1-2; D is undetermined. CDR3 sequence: CATRGANYGYTF. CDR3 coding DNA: TGTGCTACCCGGGGAGCTAACTATGGCTACACCTTC.